The clone carrying this T cell receptor (beta chain) was recorded only once. The entry originates in a study of cytomegalovirus exposure and HLA in healthy donors. The ends lost 4 bases at V and 7 bases at J; junction bases unmatched: 8. The CDR3 is 15 residues long. Germline V gene lookup returns CDR1 MNHNS and CDR2 SASEGT. PCR was performed using 60 Vbeta and 13 Jbeta primers. The data were produced by immunoSEQ multiplex PCR, yet TCRdb's version contains in-frame clones alone and is incomplete. The sample shows about 180,000 clones, roughly 81% of them seen only once. The rearrangement joins TRBV6-1 to TRBJ2-7; 12 nucleotides align to TRBD1. The TCR sequence derives from a girl aged 10 to 17 in good health and CMV-seropositive. Source material: PBMCs. The CDR3 DNA reads TGTGCCAGCAGTGTGACGGGACAGGGGGCATGGGAGCAGTACTTC. It yields the protein CASSVTGQGAWEQYF.